This entry lists 6 T cell receptor beta chains sequenced from one sample in a study of T cell repertoires in cytomegalovirus infection. One entry per CDR3 protein results from TCRdb running MiXCR on the reads. The top ten hold less than 20% of the sample, which has tens of thousands of distinct CDR3 sequences, roughly 22% seen once. Their antigen targets remain unknown. The sequenced sample was PBMCs, sequenced either directly or after in vitro stimulation (not recorded which). The receptors were gathered from a human donor in good health (CMV status not recorded). Some clones in this sample may be carry-over from other donors' samples.

This clonotype was detected only a few times. The V call is TRBV23-1, the J call TRBJ1-5, with a weak D call TRBD1 (5 bases). TRBV23-1 is an open reading frame whose function is uncertain. The CDR3 has 17 amino acids. V was pared by 3 bases and J by 5 bases, with 20 bases between. CDR3 loop: CASSQLPGTLGYQPQHF. CDR3 DNA: TGCGCCAGCAGTCAGCTACCAGGGACGTTGGGTTATCAGCCCCAGCATTTT.

This chain connects TRBV20-1 to TRBJ2-1; D is undetermined. V dropped 7 bases and J dropped 6 bases, with 10 bases sitting between them. The germline V gene encodes CDR1 DFQATT and CDR2 SNEGSKA (reference sequence). CDR3 length: 11 residues. The CDR3 here is CSVPGINEQFF. The CDR3 DNA follows: TGCAGTGTCCCAGGAATCAATGAGCAGTTCTTC.

In its sample, this clonotype was seen many times. CDR3 amino acids: CASSYSRGFAETQYF. CDR3 bases: TGTGCCAGCAGTTACTCGAGGGGATTCGCAGAGACCCAGTACTTC. The V call is TRBV6-5, the J call TRBJ2-5; D could derive from TRBD1 or TRBD2 (5 bases each). Germline V gives CDR1 MNHEY, CDR2 SVGAGI. The length of the CDR3 is 15 residues. V was shortened by 0 bases and J by 4 bases, with 12 bases between the two germline ends.

The table lists this clonotype with a few counts. The CDR3 protein is CATSPGMLGTEETQYF. CDR3 DNA sequence: TGTGCCACCAGTCCCGGAATGCTAGGGACAGAAGAGACCCAGTACTTC. The chain employs TRBV15 and TRBJ2-5; 7 nucleotides agree with TRBD1. Germline values: CDR1 LNHNV, CDR2 YYDKDF (reference sequence). The CDR3 has 16 residues. J lost 3 bases, V lost 6 bases, and 13 bases had no gene match.

The gene calls are TRBV15 and TRBJ2-3; D might be TRBD1 (5 bases). From germline, CDR1 is LNHNV and CDR2 YYDKDF (reference sequence). This CDR3 has 15 residues. Trimming removed 0 bases from V and 7 bases from J, with 14 bases in between. CDR3 sequence: CATSRDMARANTQYF. The CDR3 DNA reads as TGTGCCACCAGCAGAGATATGGCCAGGGCTAATACGCAGTATTTT. Full variable domain (missing parts from reference TRBV15 and TRBJ2-3): DAMVIQNPRYQVTQFGKPVTLSCSQTLNHNVMYWYQQKSSQAPKLLFHYYDKDFNNEADTPDNFQSRRPNTSFCFLDIRSPGLGDTAMYLCATSRDMARANTQYFGPGTRLTVL.

The V call is TRBV6-1, the J call TRBJ2-5, with D possibly matching TRBD1 (5 bases). Trimming left V 4 bases short and J 4 bases short, with 10 bases between. Germline values: CDR1 MNHNS, CDR2 SASEGT. The length of the CDR3 is 13 residues. DNA of the CDR3: TGTGCCAGCAGTGGACAGCTTCTAGAGACCCAGTACTTC. It codes for CASSGQLLETQYF.